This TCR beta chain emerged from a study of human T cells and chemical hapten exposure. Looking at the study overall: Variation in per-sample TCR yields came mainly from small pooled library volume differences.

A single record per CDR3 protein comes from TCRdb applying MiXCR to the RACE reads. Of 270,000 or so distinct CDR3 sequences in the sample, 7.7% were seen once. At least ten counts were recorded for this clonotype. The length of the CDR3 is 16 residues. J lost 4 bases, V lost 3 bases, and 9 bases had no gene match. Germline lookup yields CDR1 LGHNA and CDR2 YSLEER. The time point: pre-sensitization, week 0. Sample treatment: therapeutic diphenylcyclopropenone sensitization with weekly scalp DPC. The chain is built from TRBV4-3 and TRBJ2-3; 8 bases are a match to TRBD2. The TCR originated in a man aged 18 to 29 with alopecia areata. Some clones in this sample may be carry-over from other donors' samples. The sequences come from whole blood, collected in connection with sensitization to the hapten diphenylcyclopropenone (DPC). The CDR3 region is CASSQLAQAGADTQYF. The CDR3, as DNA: TGCGCCAGCAGCCAGCTGGCGCAAGCGGGGGCAGATACGCAGTATTTT.